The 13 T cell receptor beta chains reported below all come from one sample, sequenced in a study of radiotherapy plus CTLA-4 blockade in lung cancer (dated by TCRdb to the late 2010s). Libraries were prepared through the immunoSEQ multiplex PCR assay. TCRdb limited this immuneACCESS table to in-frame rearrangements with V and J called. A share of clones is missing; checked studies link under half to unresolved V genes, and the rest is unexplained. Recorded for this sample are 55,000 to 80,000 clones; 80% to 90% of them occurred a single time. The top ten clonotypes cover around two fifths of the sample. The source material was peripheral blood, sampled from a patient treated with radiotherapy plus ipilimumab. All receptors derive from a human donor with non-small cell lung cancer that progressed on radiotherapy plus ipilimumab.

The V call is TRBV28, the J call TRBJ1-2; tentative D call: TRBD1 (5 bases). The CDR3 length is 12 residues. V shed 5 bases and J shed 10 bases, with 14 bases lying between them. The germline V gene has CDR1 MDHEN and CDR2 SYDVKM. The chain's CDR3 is CASSHEARVYTF. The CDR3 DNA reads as TGTGCCAGCAGTCACGAGGCCAGGGTCTACACCTTC.

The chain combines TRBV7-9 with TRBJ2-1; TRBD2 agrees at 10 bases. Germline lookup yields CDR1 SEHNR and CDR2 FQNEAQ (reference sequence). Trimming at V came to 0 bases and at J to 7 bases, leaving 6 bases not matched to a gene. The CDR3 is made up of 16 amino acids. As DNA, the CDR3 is TGTGCCAGCAGCTTAGCGCCGGGACTAGCGTTAAATGAGCAGTTCTTC. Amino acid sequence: CASSLAPGLALNEQFF. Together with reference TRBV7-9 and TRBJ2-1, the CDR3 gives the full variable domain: DTGVSQNPRHKITKRGQNVTFRCDPISEHNRLYWYRQTLGQGPEFLTYFQNEAQLEKSRLLSDRFSAERPKGSFSTLEIQRTEQGDSAMYLCASSLAPGLALNEQFFGPGTRLTVL.

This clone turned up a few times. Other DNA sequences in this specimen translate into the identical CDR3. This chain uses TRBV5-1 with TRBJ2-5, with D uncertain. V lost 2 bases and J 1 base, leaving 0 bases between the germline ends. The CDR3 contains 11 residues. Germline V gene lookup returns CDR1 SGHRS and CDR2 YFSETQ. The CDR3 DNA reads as TGCGCCAGCAGCTTCCAAGAGACCCAGTACTTC. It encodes CASSFQETQYF.

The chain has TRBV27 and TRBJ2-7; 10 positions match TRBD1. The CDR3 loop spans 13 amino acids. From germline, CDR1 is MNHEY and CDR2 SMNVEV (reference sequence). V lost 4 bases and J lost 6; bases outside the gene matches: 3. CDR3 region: CASSSGTGVEQYF. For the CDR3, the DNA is TGTGCCAGCAGTTCCGGGACAGGGGTCGAGCAGTACTTC.

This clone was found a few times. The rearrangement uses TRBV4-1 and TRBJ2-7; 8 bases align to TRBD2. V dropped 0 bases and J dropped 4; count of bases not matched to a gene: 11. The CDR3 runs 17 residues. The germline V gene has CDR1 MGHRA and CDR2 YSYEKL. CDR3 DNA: TGCGCCAGCAGCCAAGATATCGCGGGGGGAGCCTATTACGAGCAGTACTTC. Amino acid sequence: CASSQDIAGGAYYEQYF.

CDR3 loop: CASSTGGGHRSADTQYF. DNA for the CDR3: TGTGCCAGCAGCACTGGAGGGGGCCACCGTTCTGCTGATACGCAGTATTTT. J is TRBJ2-3 and V is TRBV11-2; a possible D gene is TRBD1 (7 bases). The CDR3 is 17 residues long. CDR1 SGHAT and CDR2 FQNNGV come from the germline V gene. V gave up 5 bases and J gave up 6 bases, with 24 bases separating them.

CDR3 nucleotides: TGTGCCAGCAGTTTAGGTACAGGGGCGTATGAGACCCAGTACTTC. Translated, it gives CASSLGTGAYETQYF. The chain uses TRBV27 and TRBJ2-5, with 7 bases aligning to TRBD1. Germline V gene data show CDR1 as MNHEY and CDR2 as SMNVEV (reference sequence). The CDR3 is 15 amino acids. J was trimmed by 5 bases and V by 2 bases; bases with no gene match: 8.

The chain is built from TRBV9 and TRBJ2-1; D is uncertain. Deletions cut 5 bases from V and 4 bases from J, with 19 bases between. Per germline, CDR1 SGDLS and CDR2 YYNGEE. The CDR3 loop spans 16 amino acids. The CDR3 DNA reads TGTGCCAGCAGTGCCTCGGGTCTGAATATTTACAATGAGCAGTTCTTC. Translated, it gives CASSASGLNIYNEQFF.

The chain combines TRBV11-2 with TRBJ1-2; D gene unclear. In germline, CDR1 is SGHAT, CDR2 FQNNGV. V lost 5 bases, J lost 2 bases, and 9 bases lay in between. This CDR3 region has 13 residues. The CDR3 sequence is CASSPGGNYGYTF. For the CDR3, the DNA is TGTGCCAGCAGCCCGGGAGGGAACTATGGCTACACCTTC.

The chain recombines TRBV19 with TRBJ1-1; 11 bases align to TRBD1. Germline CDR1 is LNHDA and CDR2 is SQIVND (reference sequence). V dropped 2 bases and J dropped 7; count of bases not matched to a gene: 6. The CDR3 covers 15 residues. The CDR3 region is CASSISGQGGDEAFF. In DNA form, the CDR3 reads TGTGCCAGTAGTATATCGGGACAGGGGGGAGATGAAGCTTTCTTT.

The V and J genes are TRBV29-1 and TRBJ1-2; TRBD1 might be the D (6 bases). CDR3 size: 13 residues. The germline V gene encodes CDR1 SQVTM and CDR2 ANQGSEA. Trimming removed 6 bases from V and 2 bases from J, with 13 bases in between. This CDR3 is CSVRTDDNYGYTF. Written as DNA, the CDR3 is TGCAGCGTCCGGACAGACGACAACTATGGCTACACCTTC.

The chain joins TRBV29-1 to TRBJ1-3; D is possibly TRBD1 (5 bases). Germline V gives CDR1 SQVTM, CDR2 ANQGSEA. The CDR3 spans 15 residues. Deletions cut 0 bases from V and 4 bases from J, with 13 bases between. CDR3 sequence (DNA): TGCAGCGTTGAAGATCTGGGGGTAGCGGGAAACACCATATATTTT. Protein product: CSVEDLGVAGNTIYF.

CDR3 bases: TGCGCCAGCAGCCAACAAGGTCCTAGCGGGAGTTCAGATACGCAGTATTTT. It translates to CASSQQGPSGSSDTQYF. This chain uses TRBV4-1 with TRBJ2-3, with TRBD2 matching 10 bases. Germline values: CDR1 MGHRA, CDR2 YSYEKL. With 2 bases clipped from V and 4 bases from J, the junction kept 9 bases outside the gene matches. The length of the CDR3 is 17 residues.